The following is a T cell receptor beta chain sequence with its context. Its antigen is still unknown. Trimming cost V 4 bases and J 2 bases, with 6 bases left between them. The CDR3 consists of 11 residues. Germline V CDR1 and CDR2: SQVTM, ANQGSEA. By 5'RACE template switching, TCR cDNA was produced, with a universal primer site and UMIs added in the process. TCRdb reprocessed the 5' RACE reads via MiXCR and lists one record per CDR3 protein. The sample comprises roughly 260,000 distinct CDR3 sequences, 10% to 15% of which are singletons, and 0.45% to 0.65% rests with the top ten. These data belong to a study of T cells after yellow fever vaccination. General study points: Most clones from primary vaccination resurfaced after the booster (roughly 96% CD4, 88% CD8).

Sequenced material: CD4+ T cells sorted from PBMCs, taken 45 days after the yellow fever booster vaccination. The chain has TRBV29-1 and TRBJ2-7, with unresolved D. This clonotype was sampled from a young man who received the YFV17D yellow fever vaccine. The CDR3 DNA reads TGCAGCGTTGCTGATACCTACGAGCAGTACTTC. Translating it yields CSVADTYEQYF.